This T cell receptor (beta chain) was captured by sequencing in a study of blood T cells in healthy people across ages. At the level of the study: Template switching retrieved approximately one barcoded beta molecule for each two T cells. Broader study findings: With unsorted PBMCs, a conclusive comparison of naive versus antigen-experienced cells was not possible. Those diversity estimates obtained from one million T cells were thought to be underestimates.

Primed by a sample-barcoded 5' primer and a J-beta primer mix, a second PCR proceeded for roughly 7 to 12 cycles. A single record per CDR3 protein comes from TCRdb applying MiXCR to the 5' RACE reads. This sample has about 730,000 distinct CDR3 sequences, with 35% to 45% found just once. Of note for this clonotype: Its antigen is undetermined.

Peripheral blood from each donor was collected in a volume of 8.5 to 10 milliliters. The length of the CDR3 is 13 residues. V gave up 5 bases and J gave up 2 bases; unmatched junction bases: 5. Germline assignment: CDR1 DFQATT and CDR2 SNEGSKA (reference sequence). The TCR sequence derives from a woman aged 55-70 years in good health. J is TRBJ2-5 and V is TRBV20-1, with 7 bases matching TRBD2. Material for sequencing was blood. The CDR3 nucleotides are TGCAGTGCTCGACGAGCGGGGCAAGAGACCCAGTACTTC. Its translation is CSARRAGQETQYF.